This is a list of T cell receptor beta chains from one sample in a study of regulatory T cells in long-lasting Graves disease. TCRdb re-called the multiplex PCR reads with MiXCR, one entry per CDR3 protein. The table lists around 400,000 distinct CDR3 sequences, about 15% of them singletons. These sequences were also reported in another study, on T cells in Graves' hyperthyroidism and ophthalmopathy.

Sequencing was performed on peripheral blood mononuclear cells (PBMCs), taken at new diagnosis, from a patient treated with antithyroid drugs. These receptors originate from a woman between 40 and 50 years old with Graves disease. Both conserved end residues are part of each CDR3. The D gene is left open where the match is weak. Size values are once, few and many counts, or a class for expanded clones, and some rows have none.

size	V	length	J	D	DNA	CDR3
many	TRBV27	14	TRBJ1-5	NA	TGTGCCAGCAGTTTGTCAGGGAATGGGCAGCCCCAGCATTTT	CASSLSGNGQPQHF
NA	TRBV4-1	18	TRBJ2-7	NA	TGCGCCAGCAGCCAACAGACTACTTCGGCCCTCTTCACCTACGAGCAGTACTTC	CASSQQTTSALFTYEQYF
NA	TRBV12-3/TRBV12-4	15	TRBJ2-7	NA	TGTGCCAGCAGCCAAGTACGGGGAGAGACCTACGAGCAGTACTTC	CASSQVRGETYEQYF
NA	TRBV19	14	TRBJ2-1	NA	TGTGCCAGTAGCGAATCGAACTCCTACAATGAGCAGTTCTTC	CASSESNSYNEQFF
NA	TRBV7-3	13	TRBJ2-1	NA	TGTGCCAGCAGCTTATGGGCGGACAATGAGCAGTTCTTC	CASSLWADNEQFF
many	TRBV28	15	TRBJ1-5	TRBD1	TGTGCCAGCAGTCCCGATGGACAGGGCGATCAGCCCCAGCATTTT	CASSPDGQGDQPQHF
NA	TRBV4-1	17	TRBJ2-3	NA	TGCGCCAGCAGCCCACCCCCGGGGCTGATGAGCACAGATACGCAGTATTTT	CASSPPPGLMSTDTQYF
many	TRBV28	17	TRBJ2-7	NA	TGTGCCAGCAGTTCTAAAACCGGGCCCCGGAGTTTCCACGAGCAGTACTTC	CASSSKTGPRSFHEQYF
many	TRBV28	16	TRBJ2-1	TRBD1	TGTGCCAGCAGTTTGAGGCAGGGGGCATCCTACAATGAGCAGTTCTTC	CASSLRQGASYNEQFF
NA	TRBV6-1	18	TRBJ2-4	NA	TGTGCCAGCAGTGAAGCGGTGTTGAGGGCAGGGGCCAAAAACATTCAGTACTTC	CASSEAVLRAGAKNIQYF
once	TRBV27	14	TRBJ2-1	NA	TGTGCCAGCAGTTTAATGGGACCGTGGGGTGAGCAGTTCTTC	CASSLMGPWGEQFF
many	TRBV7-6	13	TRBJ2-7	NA	TGTGCCAGCAGCAGGACCGACTCCTACGAGCAGTACTTC	CASSRTDSYEQYF
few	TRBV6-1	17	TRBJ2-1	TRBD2	TGTGCCAGCAGGCGGACTAGCGGGGCCACCGCGGGTAATGAGCAGTTCTTC	CASRRTSGATAGNEQFF
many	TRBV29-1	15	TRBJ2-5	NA	TGCAGCGTTGAACGTTCGGCAGCCTTCCAAGAGACCCAGTACTTC	CSVERSAAFQETQYF
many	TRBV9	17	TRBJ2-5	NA	TGTGCCAGCAGCGTAGCTGGATTAGAGAGGAGGCAAGAGACCCAGTACTTC	CASSVAGLERRQETQYF
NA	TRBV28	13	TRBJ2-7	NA	TGTGCCAGCTACCCGGGACCCTCGGGCGAGCAGTACTTC	CASYPGPSGEQYF
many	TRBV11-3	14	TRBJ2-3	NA	TGTGCCAGCAGCTTAGGACTACGCACAGATACGCAGTATTTT	CASSLGLRTDTQYF
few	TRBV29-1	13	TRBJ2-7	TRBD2	TGCAGCGTTGAAGTCGCGGGAGGCCACGAGCAGTACTTC	CSVEVAGGHEQYF
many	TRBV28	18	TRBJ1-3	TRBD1	TGTGCCAGCAGTTTATGGGTATACAAGACAGGGACTGGAAACACCATATATTTT	CASSLWVYKTGTGNTIYF
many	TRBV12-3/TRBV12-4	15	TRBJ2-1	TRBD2	TGTGCCAGCAGTGCTTCCAGCGGGAACTACAATGAGCAGTTCTTC	CASSASSGNYNEQFF
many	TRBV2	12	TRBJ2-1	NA	TGTGCCACCTCGACTGGCGGCAATGAGCAGTTCTTC	CATSTGGNEQFF
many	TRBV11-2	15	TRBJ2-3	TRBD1	TGTGCCAGCAGAAATACAGGGGTACCCACAGATACGCAGTATTTT	CASRNTGVPTDTQYF
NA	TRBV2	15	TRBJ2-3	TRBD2	TGTGCCAGCAGTTCGACTAGCGGGAGTTCAGATACGCAGTATTTT	CASSSTSGSSDTQYF
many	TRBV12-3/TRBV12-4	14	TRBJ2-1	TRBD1	TGTGCCAGCTGGCCCGGGACAGGTCACAATGAGCAGTTCTTC	CASWPGTGHNEQFF
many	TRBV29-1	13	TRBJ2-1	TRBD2	TGCAGCGTAGGGACTAGCGCGGGCGATGAGCAGTTCTTC	CSVGTSAGDEQFF
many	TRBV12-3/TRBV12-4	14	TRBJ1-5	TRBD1	TGTGCCAGCAGTCGGACAGGAGGCAATCAGCCCCAGCATTTT	CASSRTGGNQPQHF
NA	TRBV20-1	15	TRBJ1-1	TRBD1	TGCAGTGCTAGAGACCCTAACAGGGGTCGGACTGAAGCTTTCTTT	CSARDPNRGRTEAFF
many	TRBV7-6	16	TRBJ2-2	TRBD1	TGTGCCAGCAGGAGAGAGGGGACAGGGATCACCGGGGAGCTGTTTTTT	CASRREGTGITGELFF
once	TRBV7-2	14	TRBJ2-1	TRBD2	TGTGCCAGCAGCCGTGGGGGAGGGCCAAGGGAGCAGTTCTTC	CASSRGGGPREQFF
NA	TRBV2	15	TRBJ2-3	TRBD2	TGTGCCAGCAGTGCACTAGCGGGAAGGCCAGATACGCAGTATTTT	CASSALAGRPDTQYF
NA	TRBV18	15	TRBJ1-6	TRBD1	TGTGCCAGCTCACCCCCACCGGGACAGGGGCCACCCCTCCACTTT	CASSPPPGQGPPLHF
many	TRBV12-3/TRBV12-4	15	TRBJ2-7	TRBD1	TGTGCCAGCAGTTCAGGGGACAGGGTCCTTTACGAGCAGTACTTC	CASSSGDRVLYEQYF
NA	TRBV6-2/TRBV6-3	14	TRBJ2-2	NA	TGTGCCAGCAGTTACTCCATAGCGGATCGGGAGCTGTTTTTT	CASSYSIADRELFF